Below are 20 T cell receptor beta chains sequenced from a single sample in a study of tumor-infiltrating lymphocytes in localized non-small cell lung cancer. TCRdb keeps only in-frame clones here, not all; method: immunoSEQ multiplex PCR. The table lists about 13,000 clones, 68% of them singletons. Sequencing used lung tumor tissue. The receptor source for this set is a human donor with non-small cell lung cancer.

The chain employs TRBV11-3 and TRBJ2-1; no definite D call. CDR3 length: 14 amino acids. The V gene's germline CDR1 is SGHNT and CDR2 YENEEA. The ends were cut back, 3 bases at V and 7 bases at J, with 13 bases in the middle. The CDR3: CASSLDPTSNEQFF. The CDR3 coding sequence is TGTGCCAGCAGCTTGGACCCGACCTCTAATGAGCAGTTCTTC.

This clone was detected only a few times. The chain carries TRBV7-3 and TRBJ2-3; D may match TRBD1 or TRBD2 (7 bases each). Germline V gene sequence: CDR1 SGHTA, CDR2 FQGTGA. V gave up 5 bases and J gave up 2 bases, with 11 bases separating them. The CDR3 has 14 amino acids. The CDR3 loop reads CASSPGGVTDTQYF. CDR3 in DNA: TGTGCCAGCAGCCCAGGGGGGGTCACAGATACGCAGTATTTT.

This sequence joins TRBV4-3 and TRBJ2-3; D ambiguous. CDR3 length: 16 amino acids. CDR1 and CDR2 (germline): LGHNA, YSLEER. V shed 0 bases and J shed 0 bases, with 10 bases lying between them. The CDR3 bases are TGCGCCAGCAGCCAAGATTGGGTATCGAGCACAGATACGCAGTATTTT. Its translation is CASSQDWVSSTDTQYF.

Only one count was recorded for this clone. This chain connects TRBV6-1 to TRBJ1-1, with D possibly matching TRBD1 (5 bases). Germline lookup yields CDR1 MNHNS and CDR2 SASEGT. The CDR3 length is 14 residues. Between the trimmed V and J ends, which lost 11 bases and 2 bases, there was a span of 18 bases. CDR3 nucleotide sequence: TGTGCCGGTCCGGGACGATGGGGAAACACTGAAGCTTTCTTT. Amino acid sequence: CAGPGRWGNTEAFF.

This chain joins TRBV9 and TRBJ2-5, with a tentative D call TRBD1 (6 bases). V lost 0 bases to trimming and J lost 5 bases, with 20 bases between them. The CDR3 runs to 17 residues. The V gene's germline CDR1 is SGDLS and CDR2 YYNGEE. The chain's CDR3 is CASSVGGTGQFWETQYF. As DNA, the CDR3 is TGTGCCAGCAGCGTAGGGGGAACGGGACAATTCTGGGAGACCCAGTACTTC.

V is TRBV4-1 and J is TRBJ2-1; D may correspond to TRBD1 or TRBD2 (5 bases each). In germline, CDR1 is MGHRA, CDR2 YSYEKL. This CDR3 has 13 amino acids. Deletions cut 4 bases from V and 8 bases from J, with 12 bases between. This CDR3 reads CASSRFRDDEQFF. In nucleotides, the CDR3 is TGCGCCAGCAGCCGCTTCCGGGACGATGAGCAGTTCTTC.

The genes are TRBV2 and TRBJ2-7; D remains unclear. CDR1 and CDR2 (germline): SNHLY, FYNNEI. Trimming pared 6 bases from V and 3 bases from J, leaving 18 bases between. The CDR3 is 15 amino acids. The CDR3 nucleotides read TGTGCCAGCAGAAAGCCCCTTTCTGGTGACTACGAGCAGTACTTC. This gives the protein CASRKPLSGDYEQYF.

This CDR3 is CASSYSTGPGNTIYF. For the CDR3, the DNA is TGTGCCAGCAGTTACTCTACGGGTCCTGGAAACACCATATATTTT. The chain recombines TRBV6-5 with TRBJ1-3; D call uncertain. The CDR3 has 15 residues. V gave up 0 bases and J gave up 2 bases, with 8 bases separating them. CDR1 MNHEY and CDR2 SVGAGI come from the germline V gene.

V is TRBV20-1 and J is TRBJ2-3, with D unclear. Germline lookup yields CDR1 DFQATT and CDR2 SNEGSKA (reference sequence). The CDR3 is 11 amino acids. The germline V and J ends were trimmed by 4 bases and 6 bases, with 8 bases remaining between them. The CDR3 here is CSATPWDTQYF. The CDR3 region has the DNA TGCAGTGCTACGCCTTGGGATACGCAGTATTTT.

V usage is TRBV19 and J usage is TRBJ2-7; D remains unclear. Trimming removed 5 bases from V and 3 bases from J, with 11 bases in between. The germline V gene encodes CDR1 LNHDA and CDR2 SQIVND (reference sequence). The CDR3 extends over 13 amino acids. The CDR3 sequence is CASSPRYDYEQYF. CDR3 sequence (DNA): TGTGCCAGTAGTCCTCGTTATGACTACGAGCAGTACTTC.

The rearrangement links TRBV11-1 to TRBJ2-5; weak D call: TRBD1 (6 bases). The CDR3 has 14 amino acids. CDR1 and CDR2 from the germline V gene are SGHAT and FQDESV (reference sequence). Trimming left V 4 bases short and J 6 bases short, with 15 bases between. The CDR3 region is CASSYGTYEKTQYF. The DNA for the CDR3 is TGTGCCAGCAGCTACGGGACATACGAAAAGACCCAGTACTTC. Full variable domain (remainder filled in from reference TRBV11-1 and TRBJ2-5): EAEVAQSPRYKITEKSQAVAFWCDPISGHATLYWYRQILGQGPELLVQFQDESVVDDSQLPKDRFSAERLKGVDSTLKIQPAELGDSAMYLCASSYGTYEKTQYFGPGTRLLVL.

This clone counts as large. This chain joins TRBV29-1 and TRBJ2-7, with D perhaps TRBD1 or TRBD2 (5 bases each). V gave up 3 bases and J gave up 2 bases, with 11 bases separating them. The CDR3 loop spans 13 amino acids. The V gene's germline CDR1 is SQVTM and CDR2 ANQGSEA. CDR3 protein: CSVEGEPAYEQYF. The CDR3 DNA follows: TGCAGCGTTGAGGGGGAACCAGCCTACGAGCAGTACTTC.

This chain links TRBV4-2 with TRBJ2-4, with D uncertain. Looked up from germline, CDR1 is LGHNA and CDR2 is YNFKEQ. V lost 0 bases and J lost 2, with 11 bases in between. The CDR3 extends over 16 amino acids. In DNA form, the CDR3 reads TGTGCCAGCAGCCAAGATGAGGTGAGACCCAAAAACATTCAGTACTTC. Its protein product is CASSQDEVRPKNIQYF.

This rearrangement joins TRBV14 to TRBJ1-1; TRBD1 might be the D (5 bases). This CDR3 is built from 13 residues. V was shortened by 4 bases and J by 0 bases, with 6 bases between the two germline ends. Germline values: CDR1 SGHDN, CDR2 FVKESK. CDR3 coding DNA: TGTGCCAGCAGCCGGGGGGTGAACACTGAAGCTTTCTTT. It is translated as CASSRGVNTEAFF.

The gene calls are TRBV7-8 and TRBJ2-7; either TRBD1 or TRBD2 may supply D (5 bases each). CDR1 and CDR2 from the germline V gene are SGHVS and FQNEAQ. V was clipped by 1 base and J by 0 bases, with 13 bases between them. The CDR3 spans 16 residues. The CDR3: CASSLGPPGLSYEQYF. The CDR3 nucleotides are TGTGCCAGCAGCTTAGGACCACCGGGGCTCTCCTACGAGCAGTACTTC.

In its sample, this clone was seen a few times. The chain employs TRBV30 and TRBJ2-5; 8 bases are a match to TRBD2. V lost 4 bases, J lost 5 bases, and 15 bases stayed unmatched. The CDR3 is 16 amino acids. CDR1 is GTSNPN, CDR2 SVGIG, per germline (reference sequence). CDR3 in amino acids: CAWNPGGALKIETQYF. The CDR3 nucleotides read TGTGCCTGGAACCCCGGGGGGGCTCTTAAGATTGAGACCCAGTACTTC. The variable domain in full, completed from reference TRBV30 and TRBJ2-5, reads SQTIHQWPATLVQPVGSPLSLECTVEGTSNPNLYWYRQAAGRGLQLLFYSVGIGQISSEVPQNLSASRPQDRQFILSSKKLLLSDSGFYLCAWNPGGALKIETQYFGPGTRLLVL.

The V and J genes are TRBV10-1 and TRBJ2-2, with TRBD1 matching 8 bases. Germline-derived CDR1 and CDR2 are WNHNN and SYGVQD (reference sequence). Trimming removed 6 bases from V and 5 bases from J; junction bases left unmatched: 5. This CDR3 region has 14 residues. The CDR3 loop reads CASRSDRVTGELFF. CDR3 in DNA: TGCGCCAGCAGATCGGACAGGGTAACCGGGGAGCTGTTTTTT.

The gene calls are TRBV5-1 and TRBJ1-5, with D maybe TRBD1 (6 bases). Per germline, CDR1 SGHRS and CDR2 YFSETQ. V gave up 4 bases and J gave up 0 bases, with 11 bases separating them. The CDR3 length is 15 residues. CDR3 coding DNA: TGCGCCAGCAGCCCCGAGGACAGTAGCAATCAGCCCCAGCATTTT. Translation gives CASSPEDSSNQPQHF.

The rearrangement links TRBV7-8 to TRBJ1-1; D is unclear. This CDR3 contains 14 residues. Trimming left V 1 base short and J 4 bases short, with 10 bases between. Germline-derived CDR1 and CDR2 are SGHVS and FQNEAQ. The CDR3 nucleotides read TGTGCCAGCAGCTTAGATAAAACTTTCACTGAAGCTTTCTTT. This codes for CASSLDKTFTEAFF.

V usage is TRBV30 and J usage is TRBJ1-1; no clear D. Germline CDR1 GTSNPN, CDR2 SVGIG (reference sequence). This CDR3 has 12 amino acids. With 2 bases removed from V and 1 base from J, the gap between germline ends came to 5 bases. CDR3 sequence reads: CAWSLANTEAFF. The CDR3 bases are TGTGCCTGGAGTTTGGCGAACACTGAAGCTTTCTTT.